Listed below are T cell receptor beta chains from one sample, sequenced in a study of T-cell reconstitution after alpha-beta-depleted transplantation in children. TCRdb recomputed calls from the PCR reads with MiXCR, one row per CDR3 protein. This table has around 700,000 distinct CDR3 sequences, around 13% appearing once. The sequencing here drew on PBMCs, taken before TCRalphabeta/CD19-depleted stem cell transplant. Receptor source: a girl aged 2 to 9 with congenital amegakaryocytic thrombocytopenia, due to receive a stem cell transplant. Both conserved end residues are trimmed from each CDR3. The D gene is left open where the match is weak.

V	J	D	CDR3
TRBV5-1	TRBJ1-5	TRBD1	ASSSGQGEPQH
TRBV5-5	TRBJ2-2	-	ASSPIGGTRELF
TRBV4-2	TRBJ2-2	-	ASSQEGTVGGELF
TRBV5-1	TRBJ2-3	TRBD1	ASKGQGGTDTQY
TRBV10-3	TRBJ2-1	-	AAQDPNSAEQF
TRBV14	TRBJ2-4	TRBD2	ASSRGLAGAKNIQY
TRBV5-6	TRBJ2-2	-	ASSPDWNTGELF
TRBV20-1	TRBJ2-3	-	SADSSQRVSTDTQY
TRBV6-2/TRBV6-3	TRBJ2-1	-	ASSYSGQSEQF
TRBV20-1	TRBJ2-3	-	SAIANKWDTQY